This TCR beta chain was recovered during a study of beta chain features in type 1 diabetes. Study-wide results and caveats: The cDNA sequencing approach could over-represent high-TCR-expressing cells. Shortening of TCRB CDR3s, moderate but significant, appeared in all four CD4+ subsets of Type 1 diabetes patients.

Only a few counts were recorded for this clone. The antigen remains undetermined. Averaging approximately 120 mL, one heparinised blood draw came from each individual donor. Between the trimmed V and J ends, which lost 2 bases and 5 bases, there was a span of 15 bases. The CDR3 sequence is 15 residues long. Looked up from germline, CDR1 is MDHEN and CDR2 is SYDVKM. The isolated RNA, all of it, was reverse transcribed, so expressed TCRB transcripts were what got sequenced. Clones were read by immunoSEQ multiplex PCR, and TCRdb kept only the in-frame ones, dropping some. The data contain some 170,000 clones, roughly 59% of them singletons.

The receptor was derived from a man under 40 with type 1 diabetes. The rearrangement links TRBV28 to TRBJ2-5, with D tentatively TRBD2 (7 bases). Sequencing input: naive CD4+ T cells from blood. The CDR3 DNA reads TGTGCCAGCAGTTTAATCCGCAGGGGAGGGGAGACCCAGTACTTC. As protein: CASSLIRRGGETQYF.